These 28 T cell receptor beta chains originate from one sample sequenced in a study of T-cell memory formation after mild COVID-19. Via MiXCR, TCRdb re-called the 5' RACE reads, giving one row per CDR3 protein. Of a few hundred thousand distinct CDR3 sequences listed, 24% are singletons. The sequencing sample was made of PBMCs or a T cell subset sorted from them (not recorded which). These receptors were obtained from an adult woman who had mild COVID-19 (a few samples of this study predate the infection). Cell type and time point are not known.

This clonotype turned up a few times. The genes are TRBV5-1 and TRBJ2-7; 7 nucleotides agree with TRBD1. Germline CDR1 SGHRS, CDR2 YFSETQ. The CDR3 is 15 amino acids. With V trimmed by 0 bases and J by 4 bases, 7 bases remained unmatched. CDR3 in amino acids: CASSLAYRGQYEQYF. The CDR3 nucleotides are TGCGCCAGCAGCTTGGCTTACAGGGGCCAATACGAGCAGTACTTC. Looking up the rest from reference TRBV5-1 and TRBJ2-7 gives the full variable domain: KAGVTQTPRYLIKTRGQQVTLSCSPISGHRSVSWYQQTPGQGLQFLFEYFSETQRNKGNFPGRFSGRQFSNSRSEMNVSTLELGDSALYLCASSLAYRGQYEQYFGPGTRLTVT.

This clonotype was detected a few times. J is TRBJ2-7 and V is TRBV20-1, with 10 bases fitting TRBD2. The CDR3 length is 16 residues. V lost 5 bases, J lost 0 bases, and 10 bases stayed unmatched. The germline V gene has CDR1 DFQATT and CDR2 SNEGSKA (reference sequence). The CDR3 loop reads CSAFGLADKSSYEQYF. The CDR3 DNA reads as TGCAGTGCTTTCGGACTAGCGGATAAGAGCTCCTACGAGCAGTACTTC.

This clonotype has just a few counts. The chain employs TRBV7-9 and TRBJ2-1, with D unclear. V lost 5 bases to trimming and J lost 10 bases, with 12 bases between them. The germline gives CDR1 SEHNR, CDR2 FQNEAQ (reference sequence). The CDR3 runs to 12 residues. CDR3 DNA: TGTGCCAGCAGCCTGACAAGGCGGGAGCAGTTCTTC. Translation gives CASSLTRREQFF.

The sample holds a few counts of this clonotype. This chain links TRBV12-5 with TRBJ2-1, with D possibly being TRBD1 (6 bases). V was cut by 7 bases and J by 14 bases, with 18 bases left in between. This CDR3 has 12 amino acids. CDR1 is LGHNT, CDR2 FRNRAP, per germline. CDR3 nucleotides: TGTGCTAGTGATTCCAGCCGGGGACATGAGTTCTTC. Translated, it gives CASDSSRGHEFF.

This chain joins TRBV29-1 and TRBJ2-1, with D hard to call. The CDR3 sequence is 14 residues long. Trimming left V 7 bases short and J 0 bases short, with 13 bases between. Germline V gives CDR1 SQVTM, CDR2 ANQGSEA. The CDR3 coding sequence is TGCAGCGCCCCAGGACGGAGCTCCTACAATGAGCAGTTCTTC. It yields the protein CSAPGRSSYNEQFF.

This CDR3 is CASSQGTLGNTIYF. CDR3 coding DNA: TGTGCCAGCAGCCAAGGGACACTCGGAAACACCATATATTTT. The chain uses TRBV3-1 and TRBJ1-3; the D gene is possibly TRBD1 (5 bases). V was shortened by 1 base and J by 4 bases, with 8 bases between the two germline ends. Germline V gene sequence: CDR1 LGHDT, CDR2 YNNKEL (reference sequence). The CDR3 covers 14 residues.

The chain uses TRBV6-6 and TRBJ1-2; maybe TRBD1 (5 bases). The CDR3 is 13 residues long. CDR1 and CDR2 from the germline V gene are MNHNY and SVGAGI (reference sequence). Trimming removed 5 bases at V and 8 bases at J, with 15 bases between. DNA of the CDR3: TGTGCCAGCAGTCCCCCCGGGACCGGAGGCTACACCTTC. Translating it yields CASSPPGTGGYTF.

Only a few counts were recorded for this clonotype. CDR3 sequence reads: CASLPGGGGELFF. The CDR3 DNA follows: TGTGCCAGCCTCCCAGGAGGAGGCGGGGAGCTGTTTTTT. The genes are TRBV5-5 and TRBJ2-2, with D possibly TRBD2 on 5 matching bases. CDR1 is SGHKS, CDR2 YYEKEE, per germline (reference sequence). The CDR3 is 13 amino acids. Trimming took 7 bases from V and 7 from J, leaving 14 bases between them.

This clonotype was seen a few times. The chain joins TRBV12-3 or TRBV12-4 to TRBJ2-3, with D maybe TRBD1 (6 bases). V lost 4 bases and J 0 bases, leaving 11 bases between the germline ends. The CDR3 runs 15 residues. The CDR3 is CASSYRTASTDTQYF. In DNA, the CDR3 is TGTGCCAGCAGTTACCGGACAGCTAGCACAGATACGCAGTATTTT.

The rearrangement joins TRBV6-4 to TRBJ1-2; D may be TRBD1 (5 bases). Germline CDR1 MRHNA, CDR2 SNTAGT. CDR3 length: 13 residues. Trimming removed 0 bases at V and 8 bases at J, with 10 bases between. CDR3 region: CASSDSGGYGYTF. The CDR3 DNA sequence: TGTGCCAGCAGTGACTCGGGGGGTTACGGCTACACCTTC.

The rearrangement joins TRBV15 to TRBJ2-5; 10 positions agree with TRBD1. Germline values: CDR1 LNHNV, CDR2 YYDKDF (reference sequence). There are 16 residues in the CDR3. Germline trimming cut 1 base from V and 5 bases from J; bases unmatched to any gene: 7. The CDR3 DNA follows: TGTGCCACCAGCAGAGGTGGACAGGGGGGCGCGGAGACCCAGTACTTC. Residues: CATSRGGQGGAETQYF. Together with reference TRBV15 and TRBJ2-5, the CDR3 gives the full variable domain: DAMVIQNPRYQVTQFGKPVTLSCSQTLNHNVMYWYQQKSSQAPKLLFHYYDKDFNNEADTPDNFQSRRPNTSFCFLDIRSPGLGDTAMYLCATSRGGQGGAETQYFGPGTRLLVL.

This clonotype was observed a few times. The chain uses TRBV3-1 and TRBJ2-7; D gene uncertain. Trimming removed 3 bases from V and 7 bases from J, with 7 bases in between. This CDR3 is built from 11 residues. Germline V gene lookup returns CDR1 LGHDT and CDR2 YNNKEL (reference sequence). CDR3 in DNA: TGTGCCAGCAGCCAGTTTATGGAGCAGTACTTC. It translates to CASSQFMEQYF.

The chain combines TRBV5-1 with TRBJ1-1; 8 bases are a match to TRBD1. V was pared by 4 bases and J by 1 base, with 9 bases of the junction left unmatched. This CDR3 contains 16 residues. Germline assignment: CDR1 SGHRS and CDR2 YFSETQ. The CDR3 sequence is CASSRPTGVQNTEAFF. CDR3 bases: TGCGCCAGCAGCCGACCGACAGGGGTCCAGAACACTGAAGCTTTCTTT.

The chain uses TRBV24-1 and TRBJ1-2; D gene ambiguous. V was pared by 6 bases and J by 0 bases, with 10 bases between. This CDR3 comprises 14 residues. Germline V gene lookup returns CDR1 KGHDR and CDR2 SFDVKD. In DNA, the CDR3 is TGTGCCACCAGTAAGCAGTCCACTAACTATGGCTACACCTTC. Its translation is CATSKQSTNYGYTF.

This clonotype showed up just a few times. The chain joins TRBV12-3 or TRBV12-4 to TRBJ2-1, with 11 positions matching TRBD2. The CDR3 is 19 residues long. Trimming removed 6 bases from V and 6 bases from J; junction bases left unmatched: 19. CDR3 sequence: CASSPRTDYSGTSGNEQFF. In DNA, the CDR3 is TGTGCCAGCAGCCCTAGGACAGATTATTCCGGGACTAGCGGCAATGAGCAGTTCTTC.

This clonotype has more than one count but fewer than ten. The chain is built from TRBV10-3 and TRBJ1-5; no clear D gene. The V and J ends lost 8 bases and 2 bases respectively, with 13 bases between them. CDR3 length equals 14 residues. CDR1 is ENHRY, CDR2 SYGVKD, per germline. Written as DNA, the CDR3 is TGTGCCATCGGGCGGTTAGATGGCAATCAGCCCCAGCATTTT. Amino acids: CAIGRLDGNQPQHF.

This clonotype was picked up a small number of times. The V gene is TRBV2, the J gene TRBJ2-3; a weak D match, TRBD2 (6 bases). V dropped 4 bases and J dropped 4 bases, with 12 bases sitting between them. Germline V lookup: CDR1 SNHLY, CDR2 FYNNEI. This CDR3 region has 14 residues. The CDR3 region is CASSGLSGADTQYF. Here the CDR3 DNA reads TGTGCCAGCAGTGGTCTTAGCGGCGCAGATACGCAGTATTTT.

This chain links TRBV29-1 with TRBJ2-1, with 8 positions matching TRBD1. With 5 bases clipped from V and 1 base from J, the junction kept 4 bases outside the gene matches. This CDR3 contains 14 residues. The germline CDR1 and CDR2 sequences are SQVTM and ANQGSEA. CDR3 nucleotides: TGCAGCGTTTGGACAGGGACATCCTACAATGAGCAGTTCTTC. Its translation: CSVWTGTSYNEQFF.

At least ten counts were recorded for this clonotype. The chain is built from TRBV7-7 and TRBJ2-7; 7 positions agree with TRBD1. CDR3 length: 15 amino acids. V lost 1 base to trimming and J lost 2 bases; unmatched junction nucleotides: 5. Germline V gene sequence: CDR1 SSHAT, CDR2 FNYEAQ (reference sequence). The DNA for the CDR3 is TGTGCCAGCAGCTTAGGACAGGGCGATACCTACGAGCAGTACTTC. Amino acid sequence: CASSLGQGDTYEQYF. The entire variable domain, with the rest obtained from reference TRBV7-7 and TRBJ2-7, is as follows: GAGVSQSPRYKVTKRGQDVTLRCDPISSHATLYWYQQALGQGPEFLTYFNYEAQPDKSGLPSDRFSAERPEGSISTLTIQRTEQRDSAMYRCASSLGQGDTYEQYFGPGTRLTVT.

The J gene is TRBJ1-1, the V gene TRBV5-1; D gene unclear. Trimming took 4 bases from V and 0 from J, leaving 16 bases between them. This CDR3 spans 16 amino acids. Germline assignment: CDR1 SGHRS and CDR2 YFSETQ. CDR3: CASSPAFELLNTEAFF. Written as DNA, the CDR3 is TGCGCCAGCAGCCCCGCCTTTGAACTTTTGAACACTGAAGCTTTCTTT.

The CDR3 sequence: CASSRGLDSYEQYF. In nucleotides, the CDR3 is TGTGCCAGCAGCCGGGGACTTGACTCCTACGAGCAGTACTTC. V gene TRBV5-4 combines with J gene TRBJ2-7; perhaps TRBD2 as D (6 bases). The V and J ends lost 4 bases and 0 bases respectively, with 11 bases between them. The CDR3 is 14 residues long. Looked up from germline, CDR1 is SGHNT and CDR2 is YYREEE (reference sequence).

The chain employs TRBV12-3 or TRBV12-4 and TRBJ1-6; D not certain. V was pared by 5 bases and J by 7 bases, with 15 bases between. This CDR3 contains 15 residues. The CDR3 spells CASSVRPQKNSPLHF. The CDR3 DNA reads as TGTGCCAGCAGTGTTAGACCGCAAAAGAATTCACCCCTCCACTTT.

This CDR3 reads CASSSSGTLTYEQYF. CDR3 bases: TGTGCCAGCAGTTCCTCCGGGACCCTAACCTACGAGCAGTACTTC. The rearrangement joins TRBV6-1 to TRBJ2-7; D assignment may be TRBD1 or TRBD2 (5 bases each). V lost 5 bases and J lost 2, with 16 bases in between. The length of the CDR3 is 15 residues. CDR1 is MNHNS and CDR2 is SASEGT in the germline V gene.

This clonotype turned up a few times. The chain carries TRBV21-1 and TRBJ1-4. TRBV21-1 is a known pseudogene. The length of the CDR3 is 15 residues. The CDR3 protein is CASSKEPPPIVDLFF. CDR3 coding DNA: TGTGCCAGCAGCAAAGAGCCCCCACCGATAGTCGACCTGTTTTTT.

The J gene is TRBJ1-2, the V gene TRBV15; 9 bases map to TRBD1. Germline trimming cut 0 bases from V and 7 bases from J; bases unmatched to any gene: 9. Germline values: CDR1 LNHNV, CDR2 YYDKDF (reference sequence). The CDR3 contains 16 residues. CDR3 sequence: CATSRDTPGQGFGYTF. CDR3 in DNA: TGTGCCACCAGCAGAGATACACCGGGACAGGGATTTGGCTACACCTTC. Drawing the rest from reference TRBV15 and TRBJ1-2, the complete variable domain is DAMVIQNPRYQVTQFGKPVTLSCSQTLNHNVMYWYQQKSSQAPKLLFHYYDKDFNNEADTPDNFQSRRPNTSFCFLDIRSPGLGDTAMYLCATSRDTPGQGFGYTFGSGTRLTVV.

The rearrangement uses TRBV19 and TRBJ2-1, with TRBD2 matching 8 bases. The CDR3 has 14 amino acids. V shed 4 bases, J shed 7 bases, and the junction held 6 bases outside the gene matches. Per germline, CDR1 LNHDA and CDR2 SQIVND (reference sequence). CDR3 in DNA: TGTGCCAGTAGTAGCGGGGGGCTGCGGAATGAGCAGTTCTTC. It translates to CASSSGGLRNEQFF.

This clonotype was detected only a few times. The chain recombines TRBV15 with TRBJ2-7, with D unclear. Germline CDR1 LNHNV, CDR2 YYDKDF (reference sequence). The CDR3 covers 14 residues. V lost 0 bases and J lost 3, with 9 bases in between. In DNA, the CDR3 is TGTGCCACCAGCAGAGAAGCCCTAGGCTACGAGCAGTACTTC. This encodes CATSREALGYEQYF.

This clonotype was seen only a few times. This chain links TRBV9 with TRBJ2-2, with unresolved D. The CDR3 length is 15 residues. V lost 0 bases to trimming and J lost 2 bases, with 8 bases between them. CDR1 SGDLS and CDR2 YYNGEE come from the germline V gene. The CDR3 reads CASSVDGVNTGELFF. CDR3 DNA: TGTGCCAGCAGCGTAGATGGGGTTAACACCGGGGAGCTGTTTTTT.